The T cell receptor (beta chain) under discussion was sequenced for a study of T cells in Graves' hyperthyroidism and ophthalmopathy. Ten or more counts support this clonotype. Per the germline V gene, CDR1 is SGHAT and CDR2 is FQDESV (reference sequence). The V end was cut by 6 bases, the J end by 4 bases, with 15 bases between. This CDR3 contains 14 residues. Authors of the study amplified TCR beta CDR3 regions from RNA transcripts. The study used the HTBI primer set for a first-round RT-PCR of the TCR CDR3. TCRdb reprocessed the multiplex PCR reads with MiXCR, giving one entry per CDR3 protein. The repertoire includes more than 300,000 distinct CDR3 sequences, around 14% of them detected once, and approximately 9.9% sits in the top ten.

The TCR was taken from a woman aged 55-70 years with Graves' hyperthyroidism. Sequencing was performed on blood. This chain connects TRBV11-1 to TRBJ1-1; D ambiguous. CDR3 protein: CASSPGEGGTEAFF. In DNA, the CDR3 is TGTGCCAGCAGTCCCGGTGAAGGAGGCACTGAAGCTTTCTTT. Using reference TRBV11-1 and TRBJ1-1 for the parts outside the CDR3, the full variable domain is EAEVAQSPRYKITEKSQAVAFWCDPISGHATLYWYRQILGQGPELLVQFQDESVVDDSQLPKDRFSAERLKGVDSTLKIQPAELGDSAMYLCASSPGEGGTEAFFGQGTRLTVV.